The T cell receptor (beta chain) under discussion was sequenced for a study of shared clonotypes between healthy human individuals. Turning to the study itself: A couple of women and a few men aged 18 to 49 served as donors. Used for every donor were three CD4 naive, three CD4 memory, two CD8 naive and one CD8 memory plate. Whole-study results and caveats: Clonotype sharing among donors was expected to depend on sequencing depth.

Per the germline V gene, CDR1 is SGHVS and CDR2 is FQNEAQ. With 1 base removed from V and 8 bases from J, the gap between germline ends came to 22 bases. CDR3 size: 17 residues. For each subset, genomic DNA was distributed in equal portions over several immunoSEQ plates. Assay used: immunoSEQ multiplex PCR; TCRdb lists only in-frame clones, some missing. The sample holds about 1.4 million clones, more than 95% seen once. Details on this clone: Its specificity is not known.

This TCR was sampled from a man aged 25-45 years in good health. The chain carries TRBV7-8 and TRBJ2-3; maybe TRBD2 (6 bases). Sequencing was done on a sample of naive CD4+ T cells sorted from blood. Subset here: CD45RA+ positively selected. CDR3 coding DNA: TGTGCCAGCAGCTTAGAGGCGGGAATCTCGGCTGGCCGTACGCAGTATTTT. It is translated as CASSLEAGISAGRTQYF.